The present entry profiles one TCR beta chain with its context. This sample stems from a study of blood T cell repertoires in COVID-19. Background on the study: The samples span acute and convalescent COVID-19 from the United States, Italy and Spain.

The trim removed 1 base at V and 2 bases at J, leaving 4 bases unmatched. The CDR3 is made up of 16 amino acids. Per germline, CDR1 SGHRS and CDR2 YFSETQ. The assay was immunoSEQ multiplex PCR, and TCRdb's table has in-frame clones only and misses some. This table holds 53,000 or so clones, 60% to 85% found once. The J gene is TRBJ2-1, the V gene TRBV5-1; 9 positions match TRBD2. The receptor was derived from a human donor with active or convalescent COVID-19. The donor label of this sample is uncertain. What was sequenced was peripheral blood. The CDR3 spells CASSLNRTSAYNEQFF. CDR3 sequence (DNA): TGCGCCAGCAGCTTGAATAGGACTAGCGCCTACAATGAGCAGTTCTTC.